A single sample is the source of the 11 T cell receptor beta chains below, sequenced in a study of shared clonotypes between healthy human individuals. The data were produced by immunoSEQ multiplex PCR, yet TCRdb's version contains in-frame clones alone and is incomplete. The sample consists of roughly 660,000 clones, about 90% of them appearing once. The specimen was memory CD8+ T cells from PBMCs. The subset: CD45RO+ cells pooled with CCR7-negative TemRA cells. These receptor sequences come from a man aged 18 to 30 in good health. Some clones in this sample may be carry-over from other donors' samples.

The chain joins TRBV27 to TRBJ2-2; the D is unclear. The CDR3 totals 13 residues. Germline V lookup: CDR1 MNHEY, CDR2 SMNVEV (reference sequence). V lost 6 bases and J 4 bases, leaving 9 bases between the germline ends. CDR3 region: CASSSVITGELFF. The CDR3 DNA is TGTGCCAGCAGCTCGGTTATCACCGGGGAGCTGTTTTTT.

J is TRBJ2-2 and V is TRBV7-3, with 7 bases matching TRBD2. In germline, CDR1 is SGHTA, CDR2 FQGTGA. V lost 7 bases and J lost 3; bases outside the gene matches: 8. The CDR3 is 15 amino acids. This chain's CDR3 is CASTPWAGDTGELFF. The DNA for the CDR3 is TGTGCCAGCACCCCGTGGGCGGGAGACACCGGGGAGCTGTTTTTT. Supplemented by reference TRBV7-3 and TRBJ2-2, the full variable domain reads GAGVSQTPSNKVTEKGKYVELRCDPISGHTALYWYRQSLGQGPEFLIYFQGTGAADDSGLPNDRFFAVRPEGSVSTLKIQRTERGDSAVYLCASTPWAGDTGELFFGEGSRLTVL.

A few counts support this clone. The chain links TRBV5-1 to TRBJ2-1; maybe TRBD2 (5 bases). V was trimmed by 3 bases and J by 9 bases, leaving 10 bases between them. The CDR3 consists of 12 residues. CDR1 is SGHRS, CDR2 YFSETQ, per germline. CDR3 region: CASSYPGSEQFF. CDR3 in DNA: TGCGCCAGCAGCTACCCGGGGAGTGAGCAGTTCTTC.

CDR3 loop: CASSSPPDGNTEAFF. The DNA of the CDR3 is TGTGCCAGCAGCTCCCCCCCCGACGGGAACACTGAAGCTTTCTTT. The chain is built from TRBV11-2 and TRBJ1-1; D ambiguous. The length of the CDR3 is 15 residues. Looked up from germline, CDR1 is SGHAT and CDR2 is FQNNGV. Trimming cost V 4 bases and J 1 base, with 13 bases left between them.

V and J are TRBV28 and TRBJ2-1; possibly TRBD1 for D (6 bases). Germline V gene data show CDR1 as MDHEN and CDR2 as SYDVKM. V was shortened by 1 base and J by 5 bases, with 12 bases between the two germline ends. The CDR3 runs 15 residues. This CDR3 reads CASSLSGTPNNEQFF. DNA for the CDR3: TGTGCCAGCAGTTTATCGGGGACACCGAACAATGAGCAGTTCTTC.

The chain employs TRBV20-1 and TRBJ2-7; 7 bases map to TRBD1. With 3 bases clipped from V and 6 bases from J, the junction kept 2 bases outside the gene matches. Germline CDR1 and CDR2: DFQATT and SNEGSKA (reference sequence). The CDR3 is 11 residues long. The DNA of the CDR3 is TGCAGTGCTAGTCCAGGGGGCGAGCAGTACTTC. Residues: CSASPGGEQYF.

This clone has just one count. The CDR3 DNA reads TGTGCCACCAGCAGAGGGCTGAATCAGCCCCAGCATTTT. Translating it yields CATSRGLNQPQHF. The chain carries TRBV15 and TRBJ1-5; D is uncertain. V was shortened by 1 base and J by 4 bases, with 5 bases between the two germline ends. Per germline, CDR1 LNHNV and CDR2 YYDKDF (reference sequence). The CDR3 has 13 residues.

This chain connects TRBV21-1 to TRBJ2-7; TRBD1, the table's D call, lacks a check against the DNA. TRBV21-1 is termed a pseudogene. The CDR3 contains 16 residues. Here the CDR3 DNA reads TGTGCCAGCAGCCGCCGTGTGGGACAGAAACCTTACGAGCAGTACTTC. This encodes CASSRRVGQKPYEQYF.

This clone occurred once. The rearrangement uses TRBV7-2 and TRBJ2-5, with TRBD1 matching over 12 bases. The CDR3 covers 18 residues. Germline V CDR1 and CDR2: SGHTA, FQGNSA. V dropped 5 bases and J dropped 4; count of bases not matched to a gene: 14. CDR3 region: CASSPPLTRDRGPETQYF. The CDR3 DNA reads TGTGCCAGCAGCCCACCTTTGACCCGGGACAGGGGGCCAGAGACCCAGTACTTC.

This clone was found a few times. The V call is TRBV6-6, the J call TRBJ2-7, with unresolved D. The CDR3 is 13 amino acids. From germline, CDR1 is MNHNY and CDR2 SVGAGI (reference sequence). V lost 7 bases to trimming and J lost 1 base, with 11 bases between them. This CDR3 is CASNPGRSYEQYF. CDR3 DNA: TGTGCCAGCAACCCTGGGCGTTCCTACGAGCAGTACTTC.

The rearrangement joins TRBV25-1 to TRBJ2-1, with 8 bases matching TRBD2. In germline, CDR1 is MGHDK, CDR2 SYGVNS. The CDR3 sequence is 12 residues long. Germline trimming cut 4 bases from V and 10 bases from J; bases unmatched to any gene: 3. DNA for the CDR3: TGTGCCAGCAGTGTGAGCGGGAGCGAGCAGTTCTTC. This sequence encodes CASSVSGSEQFF.